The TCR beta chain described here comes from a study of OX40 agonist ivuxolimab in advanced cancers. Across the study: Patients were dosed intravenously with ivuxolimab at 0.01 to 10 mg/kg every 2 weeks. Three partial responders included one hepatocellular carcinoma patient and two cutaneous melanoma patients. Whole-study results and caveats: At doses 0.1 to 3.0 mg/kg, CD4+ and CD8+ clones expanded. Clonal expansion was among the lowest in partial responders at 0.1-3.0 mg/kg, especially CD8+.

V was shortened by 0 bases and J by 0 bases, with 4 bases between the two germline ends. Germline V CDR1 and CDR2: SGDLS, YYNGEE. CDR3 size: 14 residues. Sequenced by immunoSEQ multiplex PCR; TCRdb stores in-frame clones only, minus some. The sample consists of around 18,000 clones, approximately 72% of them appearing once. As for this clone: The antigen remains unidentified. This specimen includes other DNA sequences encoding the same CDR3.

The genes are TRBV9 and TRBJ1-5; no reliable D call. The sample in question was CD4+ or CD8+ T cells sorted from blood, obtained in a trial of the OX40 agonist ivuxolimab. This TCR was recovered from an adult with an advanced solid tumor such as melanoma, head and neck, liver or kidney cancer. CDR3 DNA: TGTGCCAGCAGCGTAGGAGGTAGCAATCAGCCCCAGCATTTT. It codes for CASSVGGSNQPQHF.